This passage covers 9 T cell receptor beta chains from one sample sequenced in a study of post-analysis software for immune sequencing data. Study conclusions and caveats: Patients showed TRBV5-6, TRBV5-1 and TRBV20-1 among four to six TRBV segments more frequent than in controls.

Libraries were made from TCR beta cDNA, and they carried unique molecular identifiers. TCRdb called the PCR reads again in MiXCR, with one record for every CDR3 protein. Here the sample spans 750,000 to 950,000 distinct CDR3 sequences, about 43% being singletons. For these receptors, no antigen is known. Input material: blood. Every receptor here comes from a girl between 10 and 17 years old with multiple sclerosis.

The gene calls are TRBV4-1 and TRBJ2-2, with no clear D. Germline V gives CDR1 MGHRA, CDR2 YSYEKL. The V end lost 0 bases, the J end lost 0 bases, and 8 bases lay between the germline ends. This CDR3 has 16 residues. CDR3 in DNA: TGCGCCAGCAGCCAAGATCGTGCTTCGAACACCGGGGAGCTGTTTTTT. This gives the protein CASSQDRASNTGELFF.

V is TRBV18 and J is TRBJ1-5; no definite D call. Germline assignment: CDR1 KGHSH and CDR2 LQKENI. The CDR3 extends over 15 amino acids. V lost 3 bases, J lost 1 base, and 10 bases lay in between. DNA for the CDR3: TGTGCCAGCTCACCCCAGCGGGCGAGCAATCAGCCCCAGCATTTT. It yields the protein CASSPQRASNQPQHF.

This clonotype occurred a few times. The chain has TRBV20-1 and TRBJ2-2; the D call may be TRBD1 or TRBD2 (5 bases each). This CDR3 region has 15 residues. V gave up 6 bases and J gave up 5 bases, with 19 bases separating them. CDR1 and CDR2 (germline): DFQATT, SNEGSKA (reference sequence). CDR3 bases: TGCAGTGCCCCATACCCGGGACCGAGGACCGGGGAGCTGTTTTTT. It translates to CSAPYPGPRTGELFF.

The chain employs TRBV7-9 and TRBJ2-3; 10 bases agree with TRBD2. Trimming at V came to 4 bases and at J to 2 bases, leaving 9 bases not matched to a gene. This CDR3 spans 17 amino acids. Germline V gene data show CDR1 as SEHNR and CDR2 as FQNEAQ (reference sequence). CDR3 sequence reads: CASSSQTTSGVTDTQYF. The CDR3 DNA is TGTGCCAGCAGCTCACAGACTACTAGCGGGGTCACAGATACGCAGTATTTT.

The chain recombines TRBV6-6 with TRBJ2-7; 7 bases align to TRBD1. The germline V gene encodes CDR1 MNHNY and CDR2 SVGAGI (reference sequence). There are 15 residues in the CDR3. After removal of 4 bases from V and 0 bases from J, the junction contained 6 bases not matched to a gene. The DNA for the CDR3 is TGTGCCAGCAGTTCCTCGGACAGGTTCTCCTACGAGCAGTACTTC. It translates to CASSSSDRFSYEQYF.

The genes are TRBV12-3 or TRBV12-4 and TRBJ2-1; the D is unclear. CDR3 size: 13 residues. V was shortened by 5 bases and J by 6 bases, with 11 bases between the two germline ends. The CDR3 coding sequence is TGTGCCAGCAGTCACGGAAGTAGCAATGAGCAGTTCTTC. This encodes CASSHGSSNEQFF.

V and J are TRBV19 and TRBJ1-2, with 7 bases matching TRBD1. CDR3 length: 14 amino acids. In germline, CDR1 is LNHDA, CDR2 SQIVND (reference sequence). V was pared by 3 bases and J by 8 bases, with 9 bases of the junction left unmatched. CDR3 residues: CASSMRGLREGYTF. CDR3 DNA: TGTGCCAGTAGTATGAGGGGGCTCCGCGAGGGCTACACCTTC.

This clonotype was observed a single time. This sequence joins TRBV6-5 and TRBJ1-2; D is undetermined. CDR1 MNHEY and CDR2 SVGAGI come from the germline V gene. The germline V and J ends were trimmed by 2 bases and 5 bases, with 9 bases remaining between them. The CDR3 has 13 amino acids. CDR3 sequence: CASSYANSYGYTF. In nucleotides, the CDR3 is TGTGCCAGCAGTTACGCGAACAGTTATGGCTACACCTTC.

This clonotype was picked up a small number of times. The rearrangement joins TRBV29-1 to TRBJ1-2; D is possibly TRBD1 (5 bases). This CDR3 has 11 amino acids. CDR1 is SQVTM and CDR2 is ANQGSEA in the germline V gene. V was cut by 3 bases and J by 8 bases, with 10 bases left in between. The CDR3 reads CSVEAGNGYTF. The DNA of the CDR3 is TGCAGCGTTGAGGCAGGGAACGGCTACACCTTC.